These 2 T cell receptor beta chains originate from one sample sequenced in a study of technical replicates of blood from a few donors. The assay was immunoSEQ multiplex PCR, and TCRdb's table has in-frame clones only and misses some. Of about 81,000 clones in the sample, approximately 94% were seen once. The specimen was T cells isolated from PBMCs. These receptors all stem from a human donor in good health.

The V gene is TRBV9, the J gene TRBJ2-1, with 8 bases fitting TRBD2. The germline gives CDR1 SGDLS, CDR2 YYNGEE. Germline trimming cut 3 bases from V and 2 bases from J; bases unmatched to any gene: 4. The CDR3 length is 15 residues. CDR3 DNA: TGTGCCAGCAGCGCTGCCGGGAGGGCCTACAATGAGCAGTTCTTC. Protein sequence: CASSAAGRAYNEQFF.

This clone was seen a single time. This may be a read error, as it is one base from a much larger clone. The chain is built from TRBV20-1 and TRBJ1-1; D is unresolved. The CDR3 consists of 11 residues. V was cut by 6 bases and J by 4 bases, with 9 bases left in between. The germline gives CDR1 DFQATT, CDR2 SNEGSKA (reference sequence). The CDR3 DNA reads TGCAGTGCAGCGGAGTTCACTGAAGCTTTCTTT. Protein: CSAAEFTEAFF.